The 22 T cell receptor beta chains given below trace back to one sample, sequenced in a study of resident and recirculating memory T cells in vitiligo. The data were produced by immunoSEQ multiplex PCR, yet TCRdb's version contains in-frame clones alone and is incomplete. The profile shows tens of thousands of clones, approximately 90% of them singletons. Input material: blood. The receptors derive from a male donor with vitiligo.

The chain links TRBV7-2 to TRBJ2-5; 8 bases agree with TRBD2. The tail of the sequence fits TRBJ2-7 better, so the J call may be wrong. Germline lookup yields CDR1 SGHTA and CDR2 FQGNSA. This CDR3 has 14 residues. CDR3 sequence (DNA): TGTGCCAGCAGCCCACGGGGACTAGCCTACGAGCAGTACTTC. Protein product: CASSPRGLAYEQYF.

The chain links TRBV2 to TRBJ1-2; D call uncertain. Trimming stripped 8 bases from V and 4 bases from J, with 8 bases between. Germline V gene lookup returns CDR1 SNHLY and CDR2 FYNNEI. This CDR3 has 11 amino acids. This CDR3 is CASGDLYGYTF. For the CDR3, the DNA is TGTGCCAGCGGAGATCTCTATGGCTACACCTTC. Using reference TRBV2 and TRBJ1-2 for the parts outside the CDR3, the full variable domain is EPEVTQTPSHQVTQMGQEVILRCVPISNHLYFYWYRQILGQKVEFLVSFYNNEISEKSEIFDDQFSVERPDGSNFTLKIRSTKLEDSAMYFCASGDLYGYTFGSGTRLTVV.

V gene TRBV27 combines with J gene TRBJ2-1, with 11 positions matching TRBD1. CDR1 and CDR2 (germline): MNHEY, SMNVEV (reference sequence). The CDR3 is 16 residues long. V shed 5 bases, J shed 9 bases, and the junction held 12 bases outside the gene matches. In DNA form, the CDR3 reads TGTGCCAGCAGTCTTGGCTCCGGACAGGGGGCGGCTGAGCAGTTCTTC. Its translation is CASSLGSGQGAAEQFF.

The chain is built from TRBV5-6 and TRBJ2-5; D possibly corresponds to TRBD1 (6 bases). Per germline, CDR1 SGHDT and CDR2 YYEEEE. The CDR3 contains 13 residues. V lost 4 bases, J lost 2 bases, and 9 bases lay in between. For the CDR3, the DNA is TGTGCCAGCAGCCCGAGGGGGCAAGAGACCCAGTACTTC. This encodes CASSPRGQETQYF.

This clone was picked up one time. V usage is TRBV7-9 and J usage is TRBJ2-7; TRBD2 aligns across 7 bases. The CDR3 runs to 16 residues. J was trimmed by 6 bases and V by 5 bases; bases with no gene match: 16. Germline V gene data show CDR1 as SEHNR and CDR2 as FQNEAQ (reference sequence). The chain's CDR3 is CASSRGGGGGPGEQYF. As DNA, the CDR3 is TGTGCCAGCAGCCGGGGAGGCGGGGGAGGTCCGGGCGAGCAGTACTTC.

The chain joins TRBV28 to TRBJ2-5; no reliable D call. The CDR3 has 18 residues. CDR1 and CDR2 (germline): MDHEN, SYDVKM. Trimming pared 5 bases from V and 2 bases from J, leaving 24 bases between. CDR3 coding DNA: TGTGCCAGCAGTACCCTAAGCAGTTCCCCGCAGAGGCAAGAGACCCAGTACTTC. The encoded protein is CASSTLSSSPQRQETQYF.

This chain joins TRBV27 and TRBJ2-1; D is possibly TRBD2 (5 bases). Trimming took off 2 bases at V and 6 bases at J, with 14 bases between the two ends. CDR1 MNHEY and CDR2 SMNVEV come from the germline V gene (reference sequence). The CDR3 extends over 15 amino acids. For the CDR3, the DNA is TGTGCCAGCAGTTTAGCGGAACCCGCGGGCAATGAGCAGTTCTTC. This sequence encodes CASSLAEPAGNEQFF.

A few counts support this clone. The V gene is TRBV4-1, the J gene TRBJ1-5; D is possibly TRBD1 (6 bases). The V end lost 2 bases, the J end lost 7 bases, and 18 bases lay between the germline ends. The length of the CDR3 is 16 residues. Germline V gene lookup returns CDR1 MGHRA and CDR2 YSYEKL. The CDR3 sequence: CASSQSWVRGPQPQHF. The CDR3, as DNA: TGCGCCAGCAGCCAATCCTGGGTCAGGGGCCCCCAGCCCCAGCATTTT.

V gene TRBV11-2 combines with J gene TRBJ1-2, with TRBD1 matching 7 bases. The CDR3 loop spans 15 amino acids. Per the germline V gene, CDR1 is SGHAT and CDR2 is FQNNGV. V trimming: 4 bases; J trimming: 4 bases; junction bases outside the gene matches: 9. CDR3 region: CASSYQAGGSYGYTF. The CDR3 nucleotides are TGTGCCAGCAGCTACCAGGCAGGGGGTTCCTATGGCTACACCTTC.

This rearrangement joins TRBV5-1 to TRBJ2-3; 11 nucleotides align to TRBD2. This CDR3 is 16 amino acids long. The J segment lost 1 base and the V segment lost 4 bases, leaving 5 bases of the junction unmatched. In germline, CDR1 is SGHRS, CDR2 YFSETQ. DNA for the CDR3: TGCGCCAGCAGCCTCGATAGCGGGAGGGGCACAGATACGCAGTATTTT. Amino acids: CASSLDSGRGTDTQYF. The full variable domain, with the rest looked up from reference TRBV5-1 and TRBJ2-3, is KAGVTQTPRYLIKTRGQQVTLSCSPISGHRSVSWYQQTPGQGLQFLFEYFSETQRNKGNFPGRFSGRQFSNSRSEMNVSTLELGDSALYLCASSLDSGRGTDTQYFGPGTRLTVL.

Only one count was recorded for this clone. The rearrangement joins TRBV28 to TRBJ2-7, with D perhaps matching TRBD1 (6 bases). V was trimmed by 6 bases and J by 9 bases, leaving 15 bases between them. The CDR3 spans 12 residues. Germline CDR1 reads MDHEN; CDR2 reads SYDVKM. The CDR3 is CASSRTARGQYF. DNA for the CDR3: TGTGCCAGCAGCCGGACAGCCCGGGGGCAGTACTTC.

The rearrangement uses TRBV11-1 and TRBJ2-1; tentatively, D is TRBD2 (6 bases). V lost 6 bases and J lost 7, with 22 bases in between. The CDR3 sequence is 16 residues long. Germline V CDR1 and CDR2: SGHAT, FQDESV (reference sequence). The CDR3 DNA reads as TGTGCCAGCAGGTCCCGGGCGGGATCGGCGAGGAATGAGCAGTTCTTC. Amino acids: CASRSRAGSARNEQFF.

The rearrangement joins TRBV30 to TRBJ2-7; 10 bases fit TRBD1. Germline lookup yields CDR1 GTSNPN and CDR2 SVGIG (reference sequence). This CDR3 has 12 residues. V was clipped by 3 bases and J by 7 bases; unmatched bases: 3. The CDR3 spells CAWSQGQGEQYF. DNA of the CDR3: TGTGCCTGGAGCCAGGGACAGGGGGAGCAGTACTTC.

This sequence joins TRBV5-6 and TRBJ1-2; the match to TRBD1 covers 7 bases. Germline V CDR1 and CDR2: SGHDT, YYEEEE. The CDR3 contains 15 residues. Trimming took 3 bases from V and 4 from J; bases not matched to a gene: 9. The DNA for the CDR3 is TGTGCCAGCAGCTCCAGGGGGTCGGTTGGCTATGGCTACACCTTC. Translation: CASSSRGSVGYGYTF.

V and J are TRBV6-4 and TRBJ2-2, with 7 bases identical to TRBD2. The germline gives CDR1 MRHNA, CDR2 SNTAGT. The CDR3 loop spans 14 amino acids. V gave up 3 bases and J gave up 3 bases; unmatched junction bases: 1. Written as DNA, the CDR3 is TGTGCCAGCAGTGAAAGCGGGGACACCGGGGAGCTGTTTTTT. Its translation: CASSESGDTGELFF.

This chain links TRBV15 with TRBJ2-5, with a weak D call TRBD1 (10 bases). The CDR3 has 22 residues. Germline V gene data show CDR1 as LNHNV and CDR2 as YYDKDF (reference sequence). The germline V and J ends were trimmed by 5 bases and 8 bases, with 42 bases remaining between them. The CDR3 DNA is TGTGCCACCAGCTTCTGGAGGGAGACAGGGGGCCGTAGCGGGAGCCCCGGGGACACCCAGTACTTC. Protein: CATSFWRETGGRSGSPGDTQYF.

This clone was seen only a few times. The genes are TRBV5-1 and TRBJ2-1; 8 positions match TRBD2. The CDR3 covers 18 residues. Looked up from germline, CDR1 is SGHRS and CDR2 is YFSETQ. V shed 0 bases and J 0 bases; nucleotides not matched to a gene: 8. CDR3: CASSLGGPGTSSYNEQFF. The DNA for the CDR3 is TGCGCCAGCAGCTTGGGGGGCCCCGGGACTAGCTCCTACAATGAGCAGTTCTTC. Using reference TRBV5-1 and TRBJ2-1 for the parts outside the CDR3, the full variable domain is KAGVTQTPRYLIKTRGQQVTLSCSPISGHRSVSWYQQTPGQGLQFLFEYFSETQRNKGNFPGRFSGRQFSNSRSEMNVSTLELGDSALYLCASSLGGPGTSSYNEQFFGPGTRLTVL.

The V and J genes are TRBV27 and TRBJ1-4, with 7 bases identical to TRBD1. CDR1 is MNHEY, CDR2 SMNVEV, per germline (reference sequence). This CDR3 region has 16 residues. V trimming: 4 bases; J trimming: 2 bases; junction bases outside the gene matches: 7. The CDR3 nucleotides are TGTGCCAGCAGTTCCGTTTTGACAGGGACTAATGAAAAACTGTTTTTT. It codes for CASSSVLTGTNEKLFF.

This clone has only one observation. This rearrangement joins TRBV18 to TRBJ1-5; D is perhaps TRBD1 (5 bases). Germline assignment: CDR1 KGHSH and CDR2 LQKENI. CDR3 length: 14 residues. V was trimmed by 4 bases and J by 2 bases, leaving 9 bases between them. CDR3 sequence: CASSLQGGNQPQHF. The CDR3 DNA reads TGTGCCAGCTCACTTCAAGGGGGCAATCAGCCCCAGCATTTT. The full variable domain, with the rest looked up from reference TRBV18 and TRBJ1-5, is NAGVMQNPRHLVRRRGQEARLRCSPMKGHSHVYWYRQLPEEGLKFMVYLQKENIIDESGMPKERFSAEFPKEGPSILRIQQVVRGDSAAYFCASSLQGGNQPQHFGDGTRLSIL.

The CDR3 sequence: CASSGTSGNEQYF. The CDR3 DNA follows: TGTGCCAGCAGCGGGACTAGCGGGAACGAGCAGTACTTC. This chain uses TRBV9 with TRBJ2-7, with 12 bases aligning to TRBD2. V dropped 3 bases and J dropped 5; count of bases not matched to a gene: 0. Germline V gives CDR1 SGDLS, CDR2 YYNGEE. This CDR3 is 13 amino acids long.

The chain links TRBV27 to TRBJ1-4; unclear D gene. CDR3 length: 15 amino acids. Germline lookup yields CDR1 MNHEY and CDR2 SMNVEV (reference sequence). Trimming pared 7 bases from V and 8 bases from J, leaving 20 bases between. CDR3 sequence: CASTSSLSLGEKLFF. The CDR3 DNA is TGTGCCAGCACATCCTCGCTGAGTCTAGGAGAAAAACTGTTTTTT.

The chain carries TRBV27 and TRBJ2-4; 12 bases are shared with TRBD2. CDR1 is MNHEY and CDR2 is SMNVEV in the germline V gene (reference sequence). CDR3 length: 22 amino acids. The V and J ends lost 0 bases and 1 base, in that order; junction bases with no gene match: 16. The CDR3 loop reads CASSLSSASGRAGFLAKNIQYF. In DNA, the CDR3 is TGTGCCAGCAGTTTATCGTCGGCTAGCGGGAGGGCTGGGTTTTTGGCCAAAAACATTCAGTACTTC.